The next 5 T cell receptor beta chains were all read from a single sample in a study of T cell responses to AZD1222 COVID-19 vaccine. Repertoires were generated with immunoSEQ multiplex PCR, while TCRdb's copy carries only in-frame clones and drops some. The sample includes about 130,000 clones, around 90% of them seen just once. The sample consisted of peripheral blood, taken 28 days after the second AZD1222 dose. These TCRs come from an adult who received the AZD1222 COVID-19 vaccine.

CDR3 loop: CASSQDSRDPRNEQFF. In nucleotides, the CDR3 is TGTGCCAGCAGCCAAGACTCTCGGGACCCCCGGAATGAGCAGTTCTTC. The chain recombines TRBV3-1 (or the pseudogene TRBV3-2) with TRBJ2-1; D tentatively fits TRBD1 or TRBD2 (5 bases each). The CDR3 extends over 16 amino acids. Germline values: CDR1 LGHDT, CDR2 YNNKEL (reference sequence). V lost 0 bases and J 7 bases, leaving 16 bases between the germline ends.

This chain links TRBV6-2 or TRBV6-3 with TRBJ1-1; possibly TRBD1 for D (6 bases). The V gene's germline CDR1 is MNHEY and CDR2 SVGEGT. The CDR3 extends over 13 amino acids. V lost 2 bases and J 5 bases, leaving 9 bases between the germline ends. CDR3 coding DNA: TGTGCCAGCAGTTACGGGGGCGGGACTGAAGCTTTCTTT. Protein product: CASSYGGGTEAFF.

CDR3 DNA sequence: TGTGCCAGCAAGGGGACAGGGGGCACTGAAGCTTTCTTT. It encodes CASKGTGGTEAFF. V usage is TRBV12-3 or TRBV12-4 and J usage is TRBJ1-1, with 11 bases fitting TRBD1. There are 13 residues in the CDR3. V lost 7 bases to trimming and J lost 4 bases; unmatched junction nucleotides: 2.

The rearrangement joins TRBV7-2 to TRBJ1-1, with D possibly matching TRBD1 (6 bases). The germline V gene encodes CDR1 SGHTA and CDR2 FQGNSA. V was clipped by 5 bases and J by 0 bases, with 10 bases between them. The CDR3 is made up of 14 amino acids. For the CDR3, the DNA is TGTGCCAGCAGCCCCGGACAGCTGAACACTGAAGCTTTCTTT. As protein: CASSPGQLNTEAFF. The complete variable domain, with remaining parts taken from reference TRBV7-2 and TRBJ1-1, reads GAGVSQSPSNKVTEKGKDVELRCDPISGHTALYWYRQSLGQGLEFLIYFQGNSAPDKSGLPSDRFSAERTGGSVSTLTIQRTQQEDSAVYLCASSPGQLNTEAFFGQGTRLTVV.

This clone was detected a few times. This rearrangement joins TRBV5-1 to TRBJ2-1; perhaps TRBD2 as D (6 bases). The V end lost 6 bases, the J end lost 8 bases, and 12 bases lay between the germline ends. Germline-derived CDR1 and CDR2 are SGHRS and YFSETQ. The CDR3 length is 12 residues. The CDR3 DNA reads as TGCGCCAGCAATTTAGGGGACTATGAGCAGTTCTTC. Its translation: CASNLGDYEQFF.